This T cell receptor beta chain was sequenced in a study of spatial heterogeneity in lung cancer. In the study overall: Alpha-chain sequences were consistently detected less often than beta-chain sequences.

TCRdb processed the 5' RACE reads anew with MiXCR; each CDR3 protein has one entry. The table shows about 3,400 distinct CDR3 sequences, with roughly 30% occurring only once. This clonotype was counted only a few times. Its target is not known. The sample's time point: sample taken at primary tumor resection. Donors were around 70 untreated early-stage non-small cell lung cancer patients. Findings and limits, study-wide: Expanded alpha and beta TCR counts within tumors tracked tumor mutation counts.

The germline CDR1 and CDR2 sequences are SGHTA and FQGNSA. This CDR3 contains 15 residues. Germline trimming cut 3 bases from V and 3 bases from J; bases unmatched to any gene: 3. Sequenced here: lung tumor tissue, sampled at surgery. The chain recombines TRBV7-2 with TRBJ2-1; 9 bases are shared with TRBD2. The sequence came from a female donor with early-stage non-small cell lung cancer. This CDR3 is CASSLASGDYNEQFF. CDR3 nucleotides: TGTGCCAGCAGCTTGGCTAGCGGGGACTACAATGAGCAGTTCTTC. Based on the CDR3 plus reference TRBV7-2 and TRBJ2-1, the full variable domain is GAGVSQSPSNKVTEKGKDVELRCDPISGHTALYWYRQSLGQGLEFLIYFQGNSAPDKSGLPSDRFSAERTGGSVSTLTIQRTQQEDSAVYLCASSLASGDYNEQFFGPGTRLTVL.